Listed below are T cell receptor beta chains from one sample, sequenced in a study of blood T cell repertoires in COVID-19. TCRdb's table, derived via immunoSEQ multiplex PCR, lists solely in-frame clones and lacks some. This table has 50,000 to 80,000 clones, around four fifths appearing once. The sequencing input was peripheral blood. The receptors were gathered from a man in his sixties with COVID-19, enrolled during active disease. The CDR3 runs from the conserved cysteine through the conserved F or W. Each record gives: J gene, clone size, V gene, D gene, CDR3 DNA, CDR3 protein. D genes are given only for firm matches. A clone size is listed for some rows: how often the clone was seen (once, few, many), or a class if it is expanded.

TRBJ2-5,NA,TRBV2,TRBD1,TGTGCCAGCACTGAACAGGGGGCGGAAGAGACCCAGTACTTC,CASTEQGAEETQYF
TRBJ2-2,NA,TRBV15,NA,TGTGCCACCAGCAGGACAGCGGGGGAGCTGTTTTTT,CATSRTAGELFF
TRBJ1-4,NA,TRBV5-1,NA,TGCGCCAGCAGCCGAAACAGGGTTGGGGAAAAACTGTTTTTT,CASSRNRVGEKLFF
TRBJ2-3,once,TRBV3-1/TRBV3-2,NA,TGTGCCAGCAGCCAAGGTTGGGGAGGCCCAGATACGCAGTATTTT,CASSQGWGGPDTQYF
TRBJ2-3,once,TRBV5-1,TRBD2,TGCGCCAGCAGCTTCGTGCGGGGGGAAACAGATACGCAGTATTTT,CASSFVRGETDTQYF
TRBJ1-2,NA,TRBV10-1,TRBD1,TGCGCCGCGAGGACAGGGGTCCAGGGGGACTATGGCTACACCTTC,CAARTGVQGDYGYTF
TRBJ1-1,NA,TRBV4-2,NA,TGTGCCAGCAGCCAAGACTCAGGGGCCGGTTCCCAAGCTTTCTTT,CASSQDSGAGSQAFF
TRBJ1-2,NA,TRBV19,NA,TGTGCCAGTAGTATCGGCAGGAACTATGGCTACACCTTC,CASSIGRNYGYTF
TRBJ1-1,few,TRBV29-1,NA,TGCAGCGTTCAAACAGAAGGGGGCACTGAAGCTTTCTTT,CSVQTEGGTEAFF
TRBJ2-3,NA,TRBV7-6,TRBD2,TGTGCCAGCAGCCTACTAGCGGGGCAAGAGGATACGCAGTATTTT,CASSLLAGQEDTQYF
TRBJ2-1,once,TRBV6-4,NA,TGTGCCAGCAGTGAATTCTCCAGGGGTGGTGAGCAGTTCTTC,CASSEFSRGGEQFF
TRBJ2-3,NA,TRBV14,NA,TGTGCCAGCAGCCTGGGGGGTCATACGCAGTATTTT,CASSLGGHTQYF
TRBJ2-3,NA,TRBV5-4,TRBD2,TGTGCCAGCAGCGCGGGACTAGAGGGGACAGATACGCAGTATTTT,CASSAGLEGTDTQYF
TRBJ1-3,NA,TRBV5-1,TRBD1,TGCGCCAGCAGCTTCCAGGGGGTCGCTGGAAACACCATATATTTT,CASSFQGVAGNTIYF
TRBJ1-1,NA,TRBV20-1,NA,TGCAGTGCTTCAGTGAACACTGAAGCTTTCTTT,CSASVNTEAFF
TRBJ1-1,NA,TRBV3-1/TRBV3-2,TRBD1,TGTGCCAGCAGCCGGACAGGGACGGGGAACACTGAAGCTTTCTTT,CASSRTGTGNTEAFF
TRBJ2-2,few,TRBV19,TRBD2,TGTGCCTCAAGGACTAGCTGGAACACCGGGGAGCTGTTTTTT,CASRTSWNTGELFF
TRBJ2-2,few,TRBV5-1,TRBD2,TGCGCCAGCAGCTTGAACTTGGCACTAGCGGGACGCGGGGAGCTGTTTTTT,CASSLNLALAGRGELFF
TRBJ1-2,NA,TRBV19,NA,TGTGCCAGTAGTCAAGAGGGCCAGTACTATGGCTACACCTTC,CASSQEGQYYGYTF
TRBJ2-7,NA,TRBV15,NA,TGTGCCACCAGCAGCGTAGGGGCCAACGAGCAGTACTTC,CATSSVGANEQYF
TRBJ2-5,NA,TRBV30,NA,TGTGCCTGGACCCGAGTGCAGACCCAGTACTTC,CAWTRVQTQYF
TRBJ2-7,once,TRBV5-4,NA,TGTGCCAGCAGCTCGAAGCGTTCGTACGAGCAGTACTTC,CASSSKRSYEQYF
TRBJ1-2,NA,TRBV10-2,NA,TGCGCCAGCAGTGAGGTCTGGGGGCGGATGGGCTACACCTTC,CASSEVWGRMGYTF
TRBJ2-3,NA,TRBV10-1,TRBD2,TGCGCCAGCAGTGGTGGGACTAGAACAGATACGCAGTATTTT,CASSGGTRTDTQYF
TRBJ2-7,once,TRBV5-5,TRBD1,TGTGCCAGCAGTCCCGGGACAGCCTACGAGCAGTACTTC,CASSPGTAYEQYF
TRBJ2-1,NA,TRBV4-1,NA,TGCGCCAGCAGCCAAGAAGTCGGCGGTGGTTCCTACAATGAGCAGTTCTTC,CASSQEVGGGSYNEQFF
TRBJ2-3,NA,TRBV10-3,TRBD2,TGTGCCATCAGGGACTCGGGCGGCGCGGGGGGGACCACAGATACGCAGTATTTT,CAIRDSGGAGGTTDTQYF
TRBJ2-2,NA,TRBV25-1,NA,TGTGCCAGCCGAGCCGCAACCCCCGGGGAGCTGTTTTTT,CASRAATPGELFF
TRBJ1-1,NA,TRBV5-1,TRBD1,TGCGCCAGCAGCTTGGAAGGACAGGGGAACACTGAAGCTTTCTTT,CASSLEGQGNTEAFF
TRBJ2-5,NA,TRBV4-1,TRBD1,TGCGCCAGCAGCCAGACAGGGGGCCGGGAGACCCAGTACTTC,CASSQTGGRETQYF
TRBJ2-1,once,TRBV5-1,NA,TGCGCCACCTCACAGGAAAGCTCCTACAATGAGCAGTTCTTC,CATSQESSYNEQFF
TRBJ1-2,NA,TRBV28,NA,TGTGCCAGCAGTTTCATAGTAGGGGAAATGAGGAAGGGTGGCTACACCTTC,CASSFIVGEMRKGGYTF
TRBJ1-2,NA,TRBV9,NA,TGTGCCAGCAGCGTGGGCCCCGACAGAGCTAACTATGGCTACACCTTC,CASSVGPDRANYGYTF
TRBJ1-4,once,TRBV29-1,NA,TGCAGCGTCCCCAGGGGAAGGAATGAAAAACTGTTTTTT,CSVPRGRNEKLFF
TRBJ1-6,NA,TRBV5-1,NA,TGCGCCAGCAGCTTGGAGGGGAATTCACCCCTCCACTTT,CASSLEGNSPLHF
TRBJ1-1,NA,TRBV5-1,NA,TGCGCCAGCAGCTTTTATGGGGGCCCGGAGAACACTGAAGCTTTCTTT,CASSFYGGPENTEAFF
TRBJ2-3,NA,TRBV7-6,TRBD2,TGTGCCAGCACCCAAAGTAGCGGGGGGAGGGATACGCAGTATTTT,CASTQSSGGRDTQYF
TRBJ1-5,NA,TRBV5-6,TRBD1,TGTGCCAGCAGCTACTGGGACAGGGTAGGACAGCCCCAGCATTTT,CASSYWDRVGQPQHF
TRBJ2-3,once,TRBV9,NA,TGTGCCAGCAGCGTAGTAGGAGACCCCCAGACAGATACGCAGTATTTT,CASSVVGDPQTDTQYF
TRBJ2-3,NA,TRBV5-4,NA,TGTGCCAGCAACAAAGAGCTCGGCTCCGGAGGAGATACGCAGTATTTT,CASNKELGSGGDTQYF
TRBJ2-5,NA,TRBV5-1,TRBD1,TGCGCCAGCAGTGCCGGGACAGCACAAGAGACCCAGTACTTC,CASSAGTAQETQYF